This T cell receptor beta chain appears in the sequencing data of a study of Ad26.COV2.S vaccination and SARS-CoV-2 variants. Clones were read by immunoSEQ multiplex PCR, and TCRdb kept only the in-frame ones, dropping some. This sample has 400,000 or so clones; about nine tenths occur once, and the top ten carry 3.5%. Concerning this clone itself: Its antigen is not known.

The V gene lost 6 bases and the J gene lost 5 bases, with 7 bases spanning the gap. This CDR3 comprises 11 residues. Germline V gene sequence: CDR1 SNHLY, CDR2 FYNNEI. Sample treatment: 15 to 20 received Ad26.COV2.S at low or high dose, single or two shots; 5 received placebo; per-sample allocation not given. On day 63 after the first injection, vaccine and placebo recipients gave samples. The study, taken as a whole, reports: Measurements of TCR breadth and depth may have given underestimates of the total T cell responses.

The sequences come from peripheral blood, collected in a trial of Ad26.COV2.S vaccine versus placebo. The chain uses TRBV2 and TRBJ1-2, with D unresolved. The clonotype comes from a person between 18 and 60 years old who received the Ad26.COV2.S COVID-19 vaccine or a placebo. CDR3 residues: CASSAQYGYTF. CDR3 nucleotides: TGTGCCAGCAGCGCCCAGTATGGCTACACCTTC.